The T cell receptor beta chain described here comes from a study of CD8 T cells in ankylosing spondylitis. Whole-study findings and limits: Disease-linked clones were reportedly significantly enriched in matched ankylosing spondylitis synovial fluid.

This clonotype has a handful of counts. The antigen remains unidentified. The V and J ends lost 1 base and 0 bases respectively, with 10 bases between them. This CDR3 is 16 amino acids long. Germline CDR1 MNHEY, CDR2 SMNVEV (reference sequence). TCRdb used MiXCR to reprocess the 5' RACE reads, holding one entry per CDR3 protein. Seen here are about 280,000 distinct CDR3 sequences, 15% to 20% observed once, and the top ten hold roughly 7.3%. The rearrangement uses TRBV27 and TRBJ2-1; D tentatively reads TRBD1 or TRBD2 (5 bases each). The material sequenced was blood, either unsorted or a sorted T cell fraction (not recorded which). This TCR came from a male donor with ankylosing spondylitis or in good health (not recorded which). This chain's CDR3 is CASSLFGASSYNEQFF. The DNA for the CDR3 is TGTGCCAGCAGTTTATTCGGGGCTAGCTCCTACAATGAGCAGTTCTTC.